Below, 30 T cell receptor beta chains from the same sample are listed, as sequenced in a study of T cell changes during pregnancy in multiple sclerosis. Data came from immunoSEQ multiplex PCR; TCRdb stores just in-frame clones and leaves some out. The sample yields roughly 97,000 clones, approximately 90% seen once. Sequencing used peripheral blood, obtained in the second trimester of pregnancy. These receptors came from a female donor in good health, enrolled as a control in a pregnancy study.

The CDR3 region is CASSRRGRQYF. The CDR3 region has the DNA TGTGCCAGCAGCCGGAGGGGCCGGCAGTACTTC. This chain links TRBV7-6 with TRBJ2-5, with a tentative D call TRBD2 (6 bases). The CDR3 covers 11 residues. The V end lost 5 bases, the J end lost 11 bases, and 12 bases lay between the germline ends. Germline V CDR1 and CDR2: SGHVS, FNYEAQ.

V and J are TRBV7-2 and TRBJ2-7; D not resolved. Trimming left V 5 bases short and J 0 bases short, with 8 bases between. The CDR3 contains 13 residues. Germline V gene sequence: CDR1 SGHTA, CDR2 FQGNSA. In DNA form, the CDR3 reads TGTGCCAGCAGCCTGAGCGTCTCCTACGAGCAGTACTTC. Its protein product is CASSLSVSYEQYF.

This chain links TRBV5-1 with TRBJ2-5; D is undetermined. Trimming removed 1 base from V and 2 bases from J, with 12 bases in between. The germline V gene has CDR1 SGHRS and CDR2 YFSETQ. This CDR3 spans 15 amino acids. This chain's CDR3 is CASSLIESRQETQYF. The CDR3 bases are TGCGCCAGCAGCTTGATAGAAAGCCGTCAAGAGACCCAGTACTTC.

The CDR3 loop reads CASSYSEGYPPQHF. The CDR3 DNA reads TGTGCCAGCAGTTACTCGGAGGGGTACCCGCCCCAGCATTTT. The chain links TRBV6-5 to TRBJ1-5; tentatively, D is TRBD1 (5 bases). Between the trimmed V and J ends, which lost 0 bases and 9 bases, there was a span of 12 bases. The CDR3 consists of 14 residues. Looked up from germline, CDR1 is MNHEY and CDR2 is SVGAGI.

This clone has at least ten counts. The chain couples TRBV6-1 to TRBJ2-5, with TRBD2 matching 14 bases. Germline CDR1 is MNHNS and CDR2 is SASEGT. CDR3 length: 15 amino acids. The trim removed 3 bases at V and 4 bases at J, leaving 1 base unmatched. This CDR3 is CASSETSGGAETQYF. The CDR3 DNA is TGTGCCAGCAGTGAGACTAGCGGGGGGGCAGAGACCCAGTACTTC.

CDR3 loop: CASSARSAGVSYEQYF. CDR3 in DNA: TGTGCCAGCAGCGCGAGGAGTGCGGGTGTGTCCTACGAGCAGTACTTC. The V gene is TRBV5-4, the J gene TRBJ2-7; D is possibly TRBD2 (5 bases). The V end lost 4 bases, the J end lost 1 base, and 18 bases lay between the germline ends. CDR1 is SGHNT, CDR2 YYREEE, per germline (reference sequence). This CDR3 is 16 amino acids long.

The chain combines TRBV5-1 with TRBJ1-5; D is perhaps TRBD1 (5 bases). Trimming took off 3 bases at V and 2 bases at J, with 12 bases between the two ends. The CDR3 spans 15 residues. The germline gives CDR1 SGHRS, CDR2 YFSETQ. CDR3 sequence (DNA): TGCGCCAGCAGCTCGACCGGAGGGGGCAATCAGCCCCAGCATTTT. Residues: CASSSTGGGNQPQHF.

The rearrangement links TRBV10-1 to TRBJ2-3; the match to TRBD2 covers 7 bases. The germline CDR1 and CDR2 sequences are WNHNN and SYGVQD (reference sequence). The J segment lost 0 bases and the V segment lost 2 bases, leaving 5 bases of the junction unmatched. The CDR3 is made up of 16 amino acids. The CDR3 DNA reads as TGCGCCAGCAGTGAGGGCCTAGCGGCTAGCACAGATACGCAGTATTTT. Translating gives CASSEGLAASTDTQYF.

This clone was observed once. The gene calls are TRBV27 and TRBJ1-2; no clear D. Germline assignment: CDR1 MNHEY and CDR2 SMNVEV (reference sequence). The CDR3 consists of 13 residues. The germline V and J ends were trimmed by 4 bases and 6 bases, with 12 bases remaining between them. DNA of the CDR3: TGTGCCAGCAGTTCTACCCTCACGGATGGCTACACCTTC. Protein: CASSSTLTDGYTF.

Here the CDR3 DNA reads TGTGCCAGCAGCTTAGGGACGGGACTCGCGGGGGGGCCCCAGCATTTT. It encodes CASSLGTGLAGGPQHF. The rearrangement joins TRBV11-2 to TRBJ1-5; D perhaps matches TRBD1 (5 bases). CDR1 is SGHAT, CDR2 FQNNGV, per germline. There are 16 residues in the CDR3. V was cut by 1 base and J by 9 bases, with 19 bases left in between.

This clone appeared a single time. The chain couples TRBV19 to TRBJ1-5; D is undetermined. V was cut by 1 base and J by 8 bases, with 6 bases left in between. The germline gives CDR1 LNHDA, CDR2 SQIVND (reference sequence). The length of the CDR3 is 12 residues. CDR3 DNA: TGTGCCAGTAGTATAGTTGAGGAGCCCCAGCATTTT. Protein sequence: CASSIVEEPQHF.

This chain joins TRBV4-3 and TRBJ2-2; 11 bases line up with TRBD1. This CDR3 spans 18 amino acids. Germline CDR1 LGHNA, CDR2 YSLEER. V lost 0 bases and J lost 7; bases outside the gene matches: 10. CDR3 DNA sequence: TGCGCCAGCAGCCAAGACAACCGGGACAGGGGGTATAACGGGGAGCTGTTTTTT. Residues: CASSQDNRDRGYNGELFF.

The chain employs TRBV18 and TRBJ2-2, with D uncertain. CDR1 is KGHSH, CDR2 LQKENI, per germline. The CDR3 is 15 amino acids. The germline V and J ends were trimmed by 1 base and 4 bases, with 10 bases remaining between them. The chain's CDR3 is CASSPLDTSTGELFF. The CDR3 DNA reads TGTGCCAGCTCACCACTAGACACCTCCACCGGGGAGCTGTTTTTT.

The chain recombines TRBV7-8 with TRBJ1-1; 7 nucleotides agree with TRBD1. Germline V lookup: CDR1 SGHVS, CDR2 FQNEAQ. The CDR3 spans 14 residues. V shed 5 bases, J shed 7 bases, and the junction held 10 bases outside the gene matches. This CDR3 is CASSPRDREIEAFF. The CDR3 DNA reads TGTGCCAGCAGCCCCCGAGACAGGGAGATTGAAGCTTTCTTT.

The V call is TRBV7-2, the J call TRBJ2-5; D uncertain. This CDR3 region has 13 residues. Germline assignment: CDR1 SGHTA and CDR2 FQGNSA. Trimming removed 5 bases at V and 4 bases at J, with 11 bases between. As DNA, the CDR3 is TGTGCCAGCAGCCCCTCGACAAGAGAGACCCAGTACTTC. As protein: CASSPSTRETQYF. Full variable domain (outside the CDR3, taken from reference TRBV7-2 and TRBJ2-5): GAGVSQSPSNKVTEKGKDVELRCDPISGHTALYWYRQSLGQGLEFLIYFQGNSAPDKSGLPSDRFSAERTGGSVSTLTIQRTQQEDSAVYLCASSPSTRETQYFGPGTRLLVL.

The CDR3 DNA reads TGTGCCAGCAGCCCGGACAGGGCGAGGGGTAACTATGGCTACACCTTC. Its protein product is CASSPDRARGNYGYTF. The chain combines TRBV14 with TRBJ1-2; 8 bases are shared with TRBD1. The germline V gene encodes CDR1 SGHDN and CDR2 FVKESK. Trimming removed 4 bases from V and 1 base from J; junction bases left unmatched: 8. This CDR3 comprises 16 residues.

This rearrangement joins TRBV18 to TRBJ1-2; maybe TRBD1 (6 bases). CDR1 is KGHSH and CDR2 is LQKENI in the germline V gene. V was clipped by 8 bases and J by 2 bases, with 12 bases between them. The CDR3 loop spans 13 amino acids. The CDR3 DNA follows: TGTGCCAGCACGGACAGTACAAACTATGGCTACACCTTC. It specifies CASTDSTNYGYTF.

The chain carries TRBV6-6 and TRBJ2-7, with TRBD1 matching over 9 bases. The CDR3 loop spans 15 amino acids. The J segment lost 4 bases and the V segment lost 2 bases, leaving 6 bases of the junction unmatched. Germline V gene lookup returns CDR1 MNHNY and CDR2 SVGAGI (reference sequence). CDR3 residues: CASSYAGQGIYEQYF. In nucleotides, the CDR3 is TGTGCCAGCAGTTACGCGGGACAGGGTATATACGAGCAGTACTTC.

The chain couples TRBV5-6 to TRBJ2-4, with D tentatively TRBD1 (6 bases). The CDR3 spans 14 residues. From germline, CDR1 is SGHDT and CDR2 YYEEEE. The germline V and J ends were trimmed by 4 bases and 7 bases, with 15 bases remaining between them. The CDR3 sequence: CASSEPGVLNIQYF. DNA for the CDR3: TGTGCCAGCAGCGAACCAGGGGTTCTGAACATTCAGTACTTC.

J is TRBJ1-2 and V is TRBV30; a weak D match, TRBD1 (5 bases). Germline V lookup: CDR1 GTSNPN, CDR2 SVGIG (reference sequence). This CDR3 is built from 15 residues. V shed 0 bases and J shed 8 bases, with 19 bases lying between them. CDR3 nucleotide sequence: TGTGCCTGGAGTGTTAAGGCAGGGTGGTATGGCGGCTACACCTTC. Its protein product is CAWSVKAGWYGGYTF. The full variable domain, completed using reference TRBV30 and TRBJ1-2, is SQTIHQWPATLVQPVGSPLSLECTVEGTSNPNLYWYRQAAGRGLQLLFYSVGIGQISSEVPQNLSASRPQDRQFILSSKKLLLSDSGFYLCAWSVKAGWYGGYTFGSGTRLTVV.

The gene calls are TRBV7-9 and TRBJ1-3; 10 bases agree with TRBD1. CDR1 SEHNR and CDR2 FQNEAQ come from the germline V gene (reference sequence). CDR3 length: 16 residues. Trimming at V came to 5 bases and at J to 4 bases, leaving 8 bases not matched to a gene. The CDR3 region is CASSQADRGPGNTIYF. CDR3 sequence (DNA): TGTGCCAGCAGCCAAGCTGACAGGGGGCCAGGAAACACCATATATTTT.

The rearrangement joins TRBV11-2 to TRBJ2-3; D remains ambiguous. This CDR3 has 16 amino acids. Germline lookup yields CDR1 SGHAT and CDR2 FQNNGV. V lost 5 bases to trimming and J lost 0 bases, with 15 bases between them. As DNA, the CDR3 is TGTGCCAGCAGCCCCTCCTGGCACCTTAGCACAGATACGCAGTATTTT. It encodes CASSPSWHLSTDTQYF.

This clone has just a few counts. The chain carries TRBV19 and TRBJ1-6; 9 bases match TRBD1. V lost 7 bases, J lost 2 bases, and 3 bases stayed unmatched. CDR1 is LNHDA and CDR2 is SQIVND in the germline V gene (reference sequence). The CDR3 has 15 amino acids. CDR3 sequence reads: CASMGTGTYNSPLHF. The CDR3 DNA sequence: TGTGCCAGTATGGGGACAGGGACCTATAATTCACCCCTCCACTTT.

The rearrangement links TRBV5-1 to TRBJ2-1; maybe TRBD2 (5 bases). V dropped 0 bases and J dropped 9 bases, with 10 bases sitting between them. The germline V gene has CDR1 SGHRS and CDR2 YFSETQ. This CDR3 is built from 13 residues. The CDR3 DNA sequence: TGCGCCAGCAGCTTGGGGGGAGCCACTGAGCAGTTCTTC. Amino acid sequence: CASSLGGATEQFF.

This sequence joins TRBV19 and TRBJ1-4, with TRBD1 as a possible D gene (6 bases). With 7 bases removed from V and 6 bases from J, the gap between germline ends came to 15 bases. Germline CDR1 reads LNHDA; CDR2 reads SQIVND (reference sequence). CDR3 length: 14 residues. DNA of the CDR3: TGTGCCAGTACCGCGGCACAGGGCCATGAAAAACTGTTTTTT. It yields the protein CASTAAQGHEKLFF.

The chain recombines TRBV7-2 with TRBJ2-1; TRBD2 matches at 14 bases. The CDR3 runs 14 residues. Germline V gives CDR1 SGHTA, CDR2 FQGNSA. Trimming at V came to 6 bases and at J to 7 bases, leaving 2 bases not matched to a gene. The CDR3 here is CASRRLAGGNEQFF. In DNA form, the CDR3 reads TGTGCCAGCAGACGACTAGCGGGAGGGAATGAGCAGTTCTTC.

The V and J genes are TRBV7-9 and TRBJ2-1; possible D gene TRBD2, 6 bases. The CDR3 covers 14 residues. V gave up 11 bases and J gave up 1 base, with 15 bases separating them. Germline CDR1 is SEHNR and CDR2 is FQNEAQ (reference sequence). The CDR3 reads CASHPAGSYNEQFF. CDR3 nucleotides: TGTGCCTCCCACCCGGCGGGGTCCTACAATGAGCAGTTCTTC.

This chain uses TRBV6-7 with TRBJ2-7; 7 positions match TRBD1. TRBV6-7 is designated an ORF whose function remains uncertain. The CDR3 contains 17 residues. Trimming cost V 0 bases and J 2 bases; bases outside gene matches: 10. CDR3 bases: TGTGCCAGCAGTTACTCGACCCCGGGACAGACCGCCTACGAGCAGTACTTC. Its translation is CASSYSTPGQTAYEQYF.

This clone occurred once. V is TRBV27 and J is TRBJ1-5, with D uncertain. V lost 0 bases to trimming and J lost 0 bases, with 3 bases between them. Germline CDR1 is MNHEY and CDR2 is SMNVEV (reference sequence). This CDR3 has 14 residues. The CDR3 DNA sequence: TGTGCCAGCAGTTTATCCTATAGCAATCAGCCCCAGCATTTT. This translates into CASSLSYSNQPQHF.

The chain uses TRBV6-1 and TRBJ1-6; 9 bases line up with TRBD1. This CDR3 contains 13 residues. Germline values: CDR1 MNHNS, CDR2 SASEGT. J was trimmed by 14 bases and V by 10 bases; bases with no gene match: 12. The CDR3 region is CATLGTGNPTLHF. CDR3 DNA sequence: TGTGCCACCCTAGGGACAGGGAATCCAACCCTCCACTTT.